Presented here are 23 T cell receptor beta chains from one specimen sequenced in a study of blood T cell repertoires in COVID-19. The data were produced by immunoSEQ multiplex PCR, yet TCRdb's version contains in-frame clones alone and is incomplete. The sample has around 140,000 clones; 84% are singletons. Sequencing was done on a sample of peripheral blood. Receptors originate from a man in his 60s with acute or convalescent COVID-19.

The chain is built from TRBV24-1 and TRBJ2-6; 9 nucleotides agree with TRBD1. V lost 9 bases and J lost 0; bases outside the gene matches: 5. The CDR3 is 16 residues long. Per the germline V gene, CDR1 is KGHDR and CDR2 is SFDVKD. Written as DNA, the CDR3 is TGTGCCACCTCCGGGACAGGGACCTCTGGGGCCAACGTCCTGACTTTC. Translation: CATSGTGTSGANVLTF.

This chain connects TRBV27 to TRBJ1-5; a weak D match, TRBD1 (6 bases). Germline V lookup: CDR1 MNHEY, CDR2 SMNVEV (reference sequence). This CDR3 spans 14 amino acids. The germline V and J ends were trimmed by 1 base and 4 bases, with 8 bases remaining between them. The CDR3 sequence is CASSLFTGNQPQHF. The CDR3 DNA reads as TGTGCCAGCAGTTTATTCACAGGGAATCAGCCCCAGCATTTT.

The rearrangement joins TRBV19 to TRBJ1-2; D is unclear. V was trimmed by 3 bases and J by 5 bases, leaving 19 bases between them. CDR1 LNHDA and CDR2 SQIVND come from the germline V gene (reference sequence). The CDR3 extends over 16 amino acids. Here the CDR3 reads CASSILVRLPLYGYTF. In DNA, the CDR3 is TGTGCCAGTAGTATCCTGGTCAGGCTGCCCCTATATGGCTACACCTTC.

The chain is built from TRBV20-1 and TRBJ1-2; D gene uncertain. The germline gives CDR1 DFQATT, CDR2 SNEGSKA (reference sequence). The ends were cut back, 1 base at V and 4 bases at J, with 4 bases in the middle. The CDR3 spans 11 residues. Here the CDR3 DNA reads TGCAGTGCTAGAGTCAGCTATGGCTACACCTTC. The encoded protein is CSARVSYGYTF.

This clone was detected only a few times. The genes are TRBV4-2 and TRBJ1-2; 7 bases map to TRBD1. The germline gives CDR1 LGHNA, CDR2 YNFKEQ. The CDR3 runs 19 residues. V dropped 1 base and J dropped 1; count of bases not matched to a gene: 15. CDR3 residues: CASSQGGSGFDRVNYGYTF. The CDR3 DNA follows: TGTGCCAGCAGCCAAGGTGGTAGTGGGTTCGACAGGGTTAACTATGGCTACACCTTC.

The sample holds a few counts of this clone. The CDR3 DNA reads TGTGCCAGCCGACAGGGAGTAAACACCATATATTTT. It specifies CASRQGVNTIYF. The J gene is TRBJ1-3, the V gene TRBV7-2; 7 bases agree with TRBD1. The V segment lost 8 bases and the J segment 6 bases; nucleotides outside the gene matches: 4. The CDR3 loop spans 12 amino acids. Germline CDR1 and CDR2: SGHTA and FQGNSA.

The chain uses TRBV4-1 and TRBJ1-4; the match to TRBD1 covers 8 bases. CDR3 size: 14 residues. Germline V lookup: CDR1 MGHRA, CDR2 YSYEKL. V gave up 2 bases and J gave up 7 bases; unmatched junction bases: 3. For the CDR3, the DNA is TGCGCCAGCAGCCAACAGGGGGCCTCTGAAAAACTGTTTTTT. Translating gives CASSQQGASEKLFF.

The genes are TRBV5-1 and TRBJ2-1; TRBD1 matches at 8 bases. The CDR3 is 13 amino acids. J gave up 8 bases and V 2 bases, and 3 bases lay outside the gene matches. CDR1 SGHRS and CDR2 YFSETQ come from the germline V gene. This chain's CDR3 is CASSFDRGDEQFF. CDR3 nucleotide sequence: TGCGCCAGCAGCTTCGACAGGGGCGATGAGCAGTTCTTC.

This chain uses TRBV11-1 with TRBJ1-6, with 7 bases lining up with TRBD1. The CDR3 sequence is 15 residues long. From germline, CDR1 is SGHAT and CDR2 FQDESV (reference sequence). V dropped 5 bases and J dropped 7; count of bases not matched to a gene: 8. The CDR3 sequence: CASSLIQGTNSPLHF. CDR3 in DNA: TGTGCCAGCAGCCTCATACAGGGGACGAATTCACCCCTCCACTTT.

The chain links TRBV28 to TRBJ1-5; 9 positions match TRBD1. The CDR3 contains 14 residues. The germline V gene encodes CDR1 MDHEN and CDR2 SYDVKM. With 6 bases clipped from V and 1 base from J, the junction kept 1 base outside the gene matches. The CDR3 nucleotides read TGTGCCAGCAGGACAGGGGGGAGCAATCAGCCCCAGCATTTT. Its protein product is CASRTGGSNQPQHF.

The chain is built from TRBV7-3 and TRBJ2-2; possibly TRBD1 for D (6 bases). CDR1 and CDR2 from the germline V gene are SGHTA and FQGTGA. The CDR3 runs to 14 residues. Trimming took off 2 bases at V and 5 bases at J, with 9 bases between the two ends. CDR3 amino acids: CASSLYQGTGELFF. The CDR3 DNA follows: TGTGCCAGCAGCTTATACCAGGGGACCGGGGAGCTGTTTTTT.

The rearrangement uses TRBV20-1 and TRBJ1-6; 9 bases align to TRBD1. The length of the CDR3 is 15 residues. J gave up 7 bases and V 3 bases, and 7 bases lay outside the gene matches. Per germline, CDR1 DFQATT and CDR2 SNEGSKA (reference sequence). This chain's CDR3 is CSASVGQGPNSPLHF. For the CDR3, the DNA is TGCAGTGCTAGTGTGGGACAGGGCCCAAATTCACCCCTCCACTTT.

The chain combines TRBV29-1 with TRBJ1-5; D is uncertain. In germline, CDR1 is SQVTM, CDR2 ANQGSEA. V was shortened by 3 bases and J by 6 bases, with 18 bases between the two germline ends. The CDR3 has 15 amino acids. DNA for the CDR3: TGCAGCGTTGAGACTTTGGCGGTGGAGAGTCAGCCCCAGCATTTT. This gives the protein CSVETLAVESQPQHF.

The genes are TRBV5-5 and TRBJ1-2; D gene unclear. The CDR3 sequence is 12 residues long. Between the trimmed V and J ends, which lost 5 bases and 4 bases, there was a span of 9 bases. Germline values: CDR1 SGHKS, CDR2 YYEKEE (reference sequence). CDR3 loop: CASSLGFYGYTF. The CDR3 bases are TGTGCCAGCAGTCTGGGCTTCTATGGCTACACCTTC.

A note on this clone: The same CDR3 arises from other DNA sequences in this sample as well. The chain employs TRBV5-1 and TRBJ2-5, with a weak D call TRBD1 (5 bases). In germline, CDR1 is SGHRS, CDR2 YFSETQ. Deletions cut 0 bases from V and 4 bases from J, with 10 bases between. CDR3 length: 14 residues. CDR3 loop: CASSLGRGAETQYF. The CDR3 region has the DNA TGCGCCAGCAGCTTGGGTAGGGGCGCAGAGACCCAGTACTTC.

This clone has just a few counts. The chain employs TRBV19 and TRBJ1-5; TRBD1 agrees at 8 bases. The CDR3 has 17 amino acids. The V gene end was trimmed by 3 bases and the J gene end by 0 bases; junction bases not matched to a gene: 7. CDR1 and CDR2 (germline): LNHDA, SQIVND (reference sequence). The CDR3 spells CASSIGRGQYSNQPQHF. The CDR3 DNA is TGTGCCAGTAGTATTGGCAGGGGGCAATATAGCAATCAGCCCCAGCATTTT.

The chain links TRBV5-1 to TRBJ1-2, with 8 nucleotides matching TRBD1. CDR3 length: 13 amino acids. The germline gives CDR1 SGHRS, CDR2 YFSETQ. J was trimmed by 4 bases and V by 4 bases; bases with no gene match: 3. In DNA form, the CDR3 reads TGCGCCAGCAGCGCAGGGACAGGCTATGGCTACACCTTC. It encodes CASSAGTGYGYTF.

This chain joins TRBV4-1 and TRBJ2-5; a weak D match, TRBD2 (6 bases). The CDR3 extends over 18 amino acids. Germline CDR1 and CDR2: MGHRA and YSYEKL. V lost 0 bases and J lost 4, with 21 bases in between. CDR3 in amino acids: CASSQDRGTGRGVETQYF. CDR3 nucleotide sequence: TGCGCCAGCAGCCAAGATCGGGGCACCGGTCGCGGGGTAGAGACCCAGTACTTC.

The chain couples TRBV9 to TRBJ2-3; 8 positions agree with TRBD1. From germline, CDR1 is SGDLS and CDR2 YYNGEE. The V gene end was trimmed by 4 bases and the J gene end by 8 bases; junction bases not matched to a gene: 15. This CDR3 has 16 residues. The CDR3 sequence: CASSPPTGGTVFTQYF. DNA for the CDR3: TGTGCCAGCAGCCCACCAACAGGGGGTACTGTTTTTACGCAGTATTTT.

The chain's CDR3 is CASSLARDIGSPLHF. CDR3 nucleotide sequence: TGCGCCAGCAGCTTGGCTCGGGATATCGGTTCACCCCTCCACTTT. The V and J genes are TRBV5-1 and TRBJ1-6, with unresolved D. The V gene lost 0 bases and the J gene lost 9 bases, with 13 bases spanning the gap. There are 15 residues in the CDR3. The germline V gene encodes CDR1 SGHRS and CDR2 YFSETQ.

The chain combines TRBV9 with TRBJ2-7; D is perhaps TRBD1 (6 bases). CDR1 SGDLS and CDR2 YYNGEE come from the germline V gene. Trimming took 4 bases from V and 3 from J, leaving 17 bases between them. The CDR3 runs to 15 residues. The CDR3 nucleotides are TGTGCCAGCAGCCCTGGGGACACAACCGGCTACGAGCAGTACTTC. Translated: CASSPGDTTGYEQYF.

The V and J genes are TRBV5-1 and TRBJ2-7; tentatively, D is TRBD1 (6 bases). Per the germline V gene, CDR1 is SGHRS and CDR2 is YFSETQ. This CDR3 spans 15 amino acids. Trimming cost V 0 bases and J 6 bases, with 16 bases left between them. CDR3 nucleotides: TGCGCCAGCAGCTTGGATGGGACACCTCCTCTCGAGCAGTACTTC. This codes for CASSLDGTPPLEQYF.

Turning to this clone: The junction and the germline gene differ at one end; a read error may be behind it. The rearrangement links TRBV19 to TRBJ2-3; 8 bases match TRBD2. CDR1 is LNHDA, CDR2 SQIVND, per germline (reference sequence). This CDR3 spans 16 amino acids. CDR3 DNA sequence: TGTGCCAGTAGTATGTCATTAACTAGCGGTACAGATCCGCAGTATTTT. Translating gives CASSMSLTSGTDPQYF.